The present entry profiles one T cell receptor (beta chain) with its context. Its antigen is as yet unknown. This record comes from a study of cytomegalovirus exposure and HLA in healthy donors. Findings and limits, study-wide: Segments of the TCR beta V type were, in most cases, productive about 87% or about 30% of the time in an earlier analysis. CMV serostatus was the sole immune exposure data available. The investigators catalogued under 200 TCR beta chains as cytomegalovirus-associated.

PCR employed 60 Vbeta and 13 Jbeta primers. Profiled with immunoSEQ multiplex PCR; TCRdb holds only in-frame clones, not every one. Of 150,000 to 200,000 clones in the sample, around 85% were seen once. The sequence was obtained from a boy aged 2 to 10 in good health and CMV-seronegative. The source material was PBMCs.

The CDR3 DNA is TGTGCCAGCAGTGAATTCTTCATGGGAGTACCCGGGGAGCTGTTTTTT. Protein product: CASSEFFMGVPGELFF. The chain has TRBV6-1 and TRBJ2-2; perhaps TRBD2 as D (5 bases). V was trimmed by 2 bases and J by 6 bases, leaving 16 bases between them. From germline, CDR1 is MNHNS and CDR2 SASEGT. This CDR3 spans 16 amino acids.